Listed below are T cell receptor beta chains from one sample, sequenced in a study of regulatory T cells in long-lasting Graves disease. TCRdb processed the multiplex PCR reads anew with MiXCR; each CDR3 protein has one entry. The sample consists of over 350,000 distinct CDR3 sequences, around 21% of them appearing once. The material was peripheral blood mononuclear cells (PBMCs), obtained when the disease was refractory, from a patient treated with antithyroid drugs. These receptors originate from a female donor with Graves disease. CDR3s include the opening cysteine and the closing phenylalanine or tryptophan. A clone size is listed for some rows: how often the clone was seen (once, few, many), or a class if it is expanded.

v_call: TRBV20-1
clone_size: few
cdr3_aa: CSATHPLAREISSYEQYF

v_call: TRBV27
clone_size: .
cdr3_aa: CASSSPTGLAGGRSGANVLTF

v_call: TRBV12-3/TRBV12-4
clone_size: .
cdr3_aa: CASMAGTGELFF

v_call: TRBV4-1
clone_size: .
cdr3_aa: CASSQLPPGQGTYEQYF

v_call: TRBV7-9
clone_size: many
cdr3_aa: CASSLIGTGDYGYTF

v_call: TRBV5-1
clone_size: .
cdr3_aa: CASSLASKYEQYF

v_call: TRBV11-2
clone_size: .
cdr3_aa: CASSLDILSSYEQYF

v_call: TRBV20-1
clone_size: few
cdr3_aa: CSAPRDNVYEQYF

v_call: TRBV7-9
clone_size: few
cdr3_aa: CASSPTSGRTPTGELFF

v_call: TRBV29-1
clone_size: .
cdr3_aa: CSVENWDTNYEQYF

v_call: TRBV2
clone_size: few
cdr3_aa: CASSDVETVNTGELFF

v_call: TRBV10-2
clone_size: many
cdr3_aa: CASSDTERNQPQHF

v_call: TRBV24-1
clone_size: many
cdr3_aa: CATSEGASYEQYF

v_call: TRBV6-1
clone_size: many
cdr3_aa: CASSGDRGPHGYTF

v_call: TRBV27
clone_size: few
cdr3_aa: CASSSNAGVEQYF

v_call: TRBV12-3/TRBV12-4
clone_size: many
cdr3_aa: CASSPERGRDEAFF

v_call: TRBV2
clone_size: many
cdr3_aa: CASIGGSQETQYF

v_call: TRBV6-2/TRBV6-3
clone_size: few
cdr3_aa: CASSHPTDSYEQYF

v_call: TRBV20-1
clone_size: .
cdr3_aa: CSAYQGSKNIQYF

v_call: TRBV7-9
clone_size: once
cdr3_aa: CASGWERELFF

v_call: TRBV27
clone_size: .
cdr3_aa: CASSLSIGRSAGNTVYF

v_call: TRBV29-1
clone_size: .
cdr3_aa: CSVSSGGLGETQYF

v_call: TRBV20-1
clone_size: many
cdr3_aa: CSATRTVQETQYF

v_call: TRBV20-1
clone_size: few
cdr3_aa: CSAKSNDGGSTWYERYF

v_call: TRBV12-5
clone_size: many
cdr3_aa: CASGLVIGQGAYEQYF

v_call: TRBV12-3/TRBV12-4
clone_size: few
cdr3_aa: CASSFAGLETGELFF